This T cell receptor beta chain was recovered during a study of blood T cell repertoires in COVID-19. Looking at the study overall: Samples came from the United States, Italy and Spain, spanning acute and convalescent COVID-19. Nucleic acid was either cDNA or gDNA, and it came from T cells, B-cell-depleted T cells, or PBMCs.

Germline CDR1 reads MNHEY; CDR2 reads SVGAGI. After removal of 5 bases from V and 2 bases from J, the junction contained 4 bases not matched to a gene. There are 15 residues in the CDR3. Original processing notes: Estimation of nucleated cell counts was performed using reference gene primer amplification. Measured with immunoSEQ multiplex PCR; TCRdb has only the in-frame clones, and not every one. For V, J and clone size, that table is used; D and trimming come from the DNA. The sample shows some 69,000 clones, more than 80% of them seen only once. The receptor was derived from a woman aged 70-85 years with acute or convalescent COVID-19. The specimen was peripheral blood. The chain joins TRBV6-5 to TRBJ2-1; 9 bases map to TRBD2. The CDR3 region is CASSKSGRPYNEQFF. In nucleotides, the CDR3 is TGTGCCAGCAGTAAGAGCGGGAGGCCCTACAATGAGCAGTTCTTC.